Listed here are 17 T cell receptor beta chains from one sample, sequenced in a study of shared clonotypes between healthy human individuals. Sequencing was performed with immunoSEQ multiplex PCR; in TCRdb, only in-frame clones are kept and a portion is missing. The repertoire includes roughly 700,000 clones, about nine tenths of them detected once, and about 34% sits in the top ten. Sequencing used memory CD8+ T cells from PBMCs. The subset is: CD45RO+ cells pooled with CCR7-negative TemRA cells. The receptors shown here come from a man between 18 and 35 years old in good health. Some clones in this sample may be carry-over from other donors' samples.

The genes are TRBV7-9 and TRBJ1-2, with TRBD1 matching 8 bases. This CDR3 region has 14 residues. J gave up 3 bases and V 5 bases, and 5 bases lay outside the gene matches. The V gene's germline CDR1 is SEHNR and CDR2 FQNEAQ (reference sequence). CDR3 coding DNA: TGTGCCAGCAGCGGGGGACAGGAGCACTATGGCTACACCTTC. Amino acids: CASSGGQEHYGYTF.

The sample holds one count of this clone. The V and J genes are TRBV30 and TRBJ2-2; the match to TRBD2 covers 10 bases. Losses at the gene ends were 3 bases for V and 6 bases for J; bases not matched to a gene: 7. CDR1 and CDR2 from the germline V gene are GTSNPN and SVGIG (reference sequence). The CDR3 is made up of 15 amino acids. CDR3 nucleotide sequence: TGTGCCTGGAGAGGCCTAGCGGGAGTGTCCGGGGAGCTGTTTTTT. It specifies CAWRGLAGVSGELFF.

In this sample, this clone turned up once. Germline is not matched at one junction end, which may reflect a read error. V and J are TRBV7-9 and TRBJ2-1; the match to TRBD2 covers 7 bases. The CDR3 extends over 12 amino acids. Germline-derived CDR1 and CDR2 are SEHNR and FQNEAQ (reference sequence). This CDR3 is CASSIAGHEQFF. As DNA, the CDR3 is TGTGCCAGCAGCATAGCGGGCCATGAGCAGTTCTTC.

This CDR3 reads CASSRGDRGMDEQYF. CDR3 in DNA: TGCGCCAGCAGCCGCGGGGACAGGGGAATGGACGAGCAGTACTTC. The rearrangement uses TRBV4-1 and TRBJ2-7, with 10 bases aligning to TRBD1. The germline V gene has CDR1 MGHRA and CDR2 YSYEKL. This CDR3 contains 15 residues. Unmatched junction bases numbered 8, after V lost 4 bases and J lost 5 bases.

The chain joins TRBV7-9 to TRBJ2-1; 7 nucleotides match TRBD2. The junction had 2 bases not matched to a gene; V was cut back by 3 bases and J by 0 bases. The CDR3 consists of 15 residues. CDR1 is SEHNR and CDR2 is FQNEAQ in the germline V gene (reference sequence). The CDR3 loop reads CASSFGGSSYNEQFF. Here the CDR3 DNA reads TGTGCCAGCAGCTTCGGCGGGAGCTCCTACAATGAGCAGTTCTTC. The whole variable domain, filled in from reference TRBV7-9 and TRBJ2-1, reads DTGVSQNPRHKITKRGQNVTFRCDPISEHNRLYWYRQTLGQGPEFLTYFQNEAQLEKSRLLSDRFSAERPKGSFSTLEIQRTEQGDSAMYLCASSFGGSSYNEQFFGPGTRLTVL.

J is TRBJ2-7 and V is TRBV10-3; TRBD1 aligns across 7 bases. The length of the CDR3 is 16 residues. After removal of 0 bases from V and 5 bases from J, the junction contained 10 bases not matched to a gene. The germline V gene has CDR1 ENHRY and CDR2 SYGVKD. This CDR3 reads CAISESGLERGHEQYF. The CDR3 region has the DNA TGTGCCATCAGTGAGTCAGGTCTTGAAAGGGGGCACGAGCAGTACTTC.

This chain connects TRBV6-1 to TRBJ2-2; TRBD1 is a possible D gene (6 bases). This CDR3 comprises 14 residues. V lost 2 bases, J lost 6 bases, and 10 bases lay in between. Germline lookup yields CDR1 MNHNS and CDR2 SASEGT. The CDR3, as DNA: TGTGCCAGCAGTGAACTCGGGACACCCGGGGAGCTGTTTTTT. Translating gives CASSELGTPGELFF.

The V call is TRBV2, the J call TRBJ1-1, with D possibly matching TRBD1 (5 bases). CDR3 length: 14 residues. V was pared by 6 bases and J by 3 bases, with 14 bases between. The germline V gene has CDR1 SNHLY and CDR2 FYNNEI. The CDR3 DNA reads TGTGCCAGCAGGGGCAGGGCGGGGGACACTGAAGCTTTCTTT. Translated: CASRGRAGDTEAFF.

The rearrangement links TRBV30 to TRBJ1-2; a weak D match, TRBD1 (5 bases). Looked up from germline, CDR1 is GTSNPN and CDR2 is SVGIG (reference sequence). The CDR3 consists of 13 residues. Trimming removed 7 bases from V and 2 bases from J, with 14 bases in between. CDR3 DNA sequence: TGTGCCTCATATCGGGCAGGGAACTATGGCTACACCTTC. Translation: CASYRAGNYGYTF.

CDR3 sequence reads: CASSSPGGGTDTQYF. The CDR3 DNA reads as TGTGCCAGTAGTAGCCCCGGGGGCGGCACAGATACGCAGTATTTT. The J gene is TRBJ2-3, the V gene TRBV19; D is perhaps TRBD1 or TRBD2 (6 bases each). Germline CDR1 reads LNHDA; CDR2 reads SQIVND (reference sequence). V shed 4 bases and J shed 1 base, with 12 bases lying between them. This CDR3 has 15 amino acids.

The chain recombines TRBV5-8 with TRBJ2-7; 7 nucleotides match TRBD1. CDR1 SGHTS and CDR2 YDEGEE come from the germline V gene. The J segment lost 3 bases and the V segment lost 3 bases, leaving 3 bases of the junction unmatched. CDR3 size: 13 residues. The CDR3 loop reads CASSWGQNYEQYF. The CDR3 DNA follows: TGTGCCAGCAGCTGGGGACAGAACTACGAGCAGTACTTC.

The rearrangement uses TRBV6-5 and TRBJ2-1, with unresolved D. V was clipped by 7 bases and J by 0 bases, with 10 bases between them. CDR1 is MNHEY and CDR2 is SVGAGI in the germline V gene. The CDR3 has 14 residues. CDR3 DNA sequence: TGTGCCAGCAACCCTACCAGCTCCTACAATGAGCAGTTCTTC. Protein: CASNPTSSYNEQFF.

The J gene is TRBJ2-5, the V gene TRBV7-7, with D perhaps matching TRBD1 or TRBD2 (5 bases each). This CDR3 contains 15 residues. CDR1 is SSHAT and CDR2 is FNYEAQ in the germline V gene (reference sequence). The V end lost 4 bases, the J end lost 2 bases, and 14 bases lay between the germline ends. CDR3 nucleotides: TGTGCCAGCAGCTCAAGCATCGGGGCGCAAGAGACCCAGTACTTC. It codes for CASSSSIGAQETQYF.

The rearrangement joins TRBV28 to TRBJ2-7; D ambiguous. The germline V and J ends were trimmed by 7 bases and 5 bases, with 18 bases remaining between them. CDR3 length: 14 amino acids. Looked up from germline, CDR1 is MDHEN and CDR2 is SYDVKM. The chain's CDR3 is CASTPASDGNEQYF. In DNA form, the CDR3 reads TGTGCCAGCACCCCTGCGAGCGATGGAAACGAGCAGTACTTC.

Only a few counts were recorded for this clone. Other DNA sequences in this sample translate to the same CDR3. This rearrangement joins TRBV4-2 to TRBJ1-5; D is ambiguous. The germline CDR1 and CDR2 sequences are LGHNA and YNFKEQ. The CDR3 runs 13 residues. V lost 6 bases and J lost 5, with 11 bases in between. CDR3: CASSLGGDQPQHF. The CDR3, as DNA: TGTGCCAGCAGTCTGGGTGGTGATCAGCCCCAGCATTTT.

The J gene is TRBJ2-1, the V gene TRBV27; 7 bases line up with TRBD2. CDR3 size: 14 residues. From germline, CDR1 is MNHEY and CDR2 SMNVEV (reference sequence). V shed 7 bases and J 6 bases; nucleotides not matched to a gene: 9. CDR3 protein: CASKSSGIPNEQFF. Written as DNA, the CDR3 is TGTGCCAGCAAATCGAGCGGGATCCCCAATGAGCAGTTCTTC.

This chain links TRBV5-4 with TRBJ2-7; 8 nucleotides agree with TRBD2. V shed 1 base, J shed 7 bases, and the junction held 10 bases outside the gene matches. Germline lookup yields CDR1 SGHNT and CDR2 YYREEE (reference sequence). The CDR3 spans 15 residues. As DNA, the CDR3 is TGTGCCAGCAGCTTGAGCGGGAGCGGATCGCCGGAGCAGTACTTC. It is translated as CASSLSGSGSPEQYF.